A single sample is the source of the 32 T cell receptor beta chains below, sequenced in a study of CD8 T cells in ankylosing spondylitis. MiXCR, run by TCRdb on the 5' RACE reads, gives a single entry per CDR3 protein. The top ten hold around 6.8% of the sample, which has some 250,000 distinct CDR3 sequences, 7.5% to 9% seen once. What was sequenced was blood, either unsorted or a sorted T cell fraction (not recorded which). These receptors all stem from a male donor with ankylosing spondylitis or in good health (not recorded which).

This sequence joins TRBV19 and TRBJ2-3; TRBD2 aligns across 8 bases. Germline CDR1 LNHDA, CDR2 SQIVND (reference sequence). The ends lost 11 bases at V and 0 bases at J; junction bases unmatched: 7. The CDR3 consists of 14 residues. The CDR3 region has the DNA TGTGCCGTCGGGGCTAGCGGGAGCACAGATACGCAGTATTTT. Translating gives CAVGASGSTDTQYF.

At least ten counts were recorded for this clonotype. This sequence joins TRBV6-6 and TRBJ1-4; unclear D gene. The CDR3 contains 11 residues. V lost 2 bases and J 5 bases, leaving 0 bases between the germline ends. Looked up from germline, CDR1 is MNHNY and CDR2 is SVGAGI (reference sequence). The CDR3 spells CASSYNEKLFF. Written as DNA, the CDR3 is TGTGCCAGCAGTTACAATGAAAAACTGTTTTTT.

In this sample, this clonotype turned up a few times. V usage is TRBV4-3 and J usage is TRBJ2-1; D may match TRBD1 or TRBD2 (5 bases each). The germline V gene encodes CDR1 LGHNA and CDR2 YSLEER. V was pared by 1 base and J by 4 bases, with 8 bases between. The CDR3 extends over 14 amino acids. The CDR3 DNA follows: TGCGCCAGCAGCCAAGGTTGGGGGTACAATGAGCAGTTCTTC. Translated: CASSQGWGYNEQFF.

This clonotype was recorded many times. J is TRBJ2-7 and V is TRBV5-1, with no clear D. CDR1 and CDR2 from the germline V gene are SGHRS and YFSETQ. This CDR3 spans 14 amino acids. The ends were cut back, 0 bases at V and 0 bases at J, with 7 bases in the middle. The CDR3 DNA reads TGCGCCAGCAGCTTGGAGGCCGCCTCCTACGAGCAGTACTTC. Translating it yields CASSLEAASYEQYF.

This clonotype was detected many times. The V gene is TRBV12-3 or TRBV12-4, the J gene TRBJ1-3; D uncertain. The CDR3 totals 17 residues. Deletions cut 6 bases from V and 0 bases from J, with 18 bases between. CDR3 coding DNA: TGTGCCAGCAGAAATTCCCTTAGACGGAGCTCTGGAAACACCATATATTTT. Translated: CASRNSLRRSSGNTIYF.

Details on this clonotype: Just one base apart from a much larger clone, this may be a read error. The rearrangement uses TRBV5-6 and TRBJ1-1; D unclear. Trimming took off 0 bases at V and 8 bases at J, with 11 bases between the two ends. Germline V lookup: CDR1 SGHDT, CDR2 YYEEEE. The CDR3 length is 13 residues. The CDR3 here is CASSLGREPEAFF. CDR3 sequence (DNA): TGTGCCAGCAGCTTGGGGAGGGAACCAGAAGCTTTCTTT.

Many counts were recorded for this clonotype. This chain uses TRBV2 with TRBJ2-3; D possibly corresponds to TRBD2 (6 bases). V lost 8 bases and J 7 bases, leaving 22 bases between the germline ends. Germline V CDR1 and CDR2: SNHLY, FYNNEI. CDR3 length: 15 amino acids. The CDR3 coding sequence is TGTGCCAGCTTCACGGGGGACCGGAGAAGGTATACGCAGTATTTT. Its protein product is CASFTGDRRRYTQYF.

Ten or more counts support this clonotype. The V and J genes are TRBV5-1 and TRBJ2-1, with a weak D call TRBD1 (6 bases). The CDR3 loop spans 15 amino acids. V gave up 0 bases and J gave up 0 bases, with 7 bases separating them. Germline lookup yields CDR1 SGHRS and CDR2 YFSETQ. CDR3 in DNA: TGCGCCAGCAGCTTGGACAGGGCCTCCTACAATGAGCAGTTCTTC. Protein sequence: CASSLDRASYNEQFF.

At least ten counts were recorded for this clonotype. The chain uses TRBV5-1 and TRBJ1-5; maybe TRBD1 (5 bases). CDR1 is SGHRS and CDR2 is YFSETQ in the germline V gene. The CDR3 runs 13 residues. V lost 2 bases, J lost 5 bases, and 8 bases lay in between. The CDR3 is CASSFDRYQPQHF. The CDR3 DNA reads as TGCGCCAGCAGCTTCGACAGATATCAGCCCCAGCATTTT.

The V gene is TRBV5-1, the J gene TRBJ2-7, with a weak D call TRBD2 (5 bases). The CDR3 is made up of 14 amino acids. Germline V lookup: CDR1 SGHRS, CDR2 YFSETQ. The germline V and J ends were trimmed by 1 base and 6 bases, with 14 bases remaining between them. The CDR3 loop reads CASSLRSLAGEQYF. In DNA form, the CDR3 reads TGCGCCAGCAGCTTGAGGAGCCTCGCGGGCGAGCAGTACTTC.

This clonotype has a count of ten or more. The V call is TRBV24-1, the J call TRBJ2-5; 8 bases fit TRBD1. The V gene end was trimmed by 3 bases and the J gene end by 2 bases; junction bases not matched to a gene: 10. There are 17 residues in the CDR3. Germline V gene data show CDR1 as KGHDR and CDR2 as SFDVKD. The CDR3 protein is CATSDRRTGNGQETQYF. CDR3 bases: TGTGCCACCAGTGATAGGAGGACAGGGAATGGGCAAGAGACCCAGTACTTC.

In this sample, this clonotype turned up many times. The chain combines TRBV6-1 with TRBJ1-5; D call uncertain. Between the trimmed V and J ends, which lost 3 bases and 2 bases, there was a span of 11 bases. The CDR3 runs 15 residues. CDR1 and CDR2 from the germline V gene are MNHNS and SASEGT. CDR3 region: CASSDQKGGNQPQHF. The CDR3 DNA follows: TGTGCCAGCAGTGACCAAAAGGGCGGCAATCAGCCCCAGCATTTT.

On this clonotype: This may stem from a read error, because a much larger clone lies one nucleotide away. The CDR3 ends on some other residue instead of the conserved phenylalanine or tryptophan, so this is likely a read error. This chain connects TRBV3-1 to TRBJ2-7, with 9 bases identical to TRBD2. V trimming: 8 bases; J trimming: 2 bases; junction bases outside the gene matches: 7. CDR1 and CDR2 from the germline V gene are LGHDT and YNNKEL (reference sequence). This CDR3 has 14 residues. CDR3 nucleotide sequence: TGTGCCAGCTCGATCGAGCGGGGGGCCTACGAGCAGTACATC. This gives the protein CASSIERGAYEQYI.

Ten or more counts support this clonotype. This chain links TRBV29-1 with TRBJ2-2; the match to TRBD2 covers 7 bases. In germline, CDR1 is SQVTM, CDR2 ANQGSEA. CDR3 size: 13 residues. Trimming removed 6 bases from V and 0 bases from J; junction bases left unmatched: 1. This CDR3 reads CSVAGANTGELFF. The DNA for the CDR3 is TGCAGCGTCGCGGGGGCGAACACCGGGGAGCTGTTTTTT.

The V gene is TRBV20-1, the J gene TRBJ2-1; D tentatively reads TRBD1 or TRBD2 (5 bases each). V lost 5 bases and J lost 10, with 12 bases in between. The CDR3 loop spans 11 amino acids. Germline V gene sequence: CDR1 DFQATT, CDR2 SNEGSKA (reference sequence). CDR3 amino acids: CSAGLRDEQFF. Written as DNA, the CDR3 is TGCAGTGCTGGTCTCCGGGACGAGCAGTTCTTC.

Only a few counts were recorded for this clonotype. The chain joins TRBV30 to TRBJ2-7; D unresolved. The CDR3 consists of 15 residues. V gave up 1 base and J gave up 2 bases, with 15 bases separating them. The germline CDR1 and CDR2 sequences are GTSNPN and SVGIG (reference sequence). CDR3 sequence reads: CAWSGSSIEAYEQYF. In nucleotides, the CDR3 is TGTGCCTGGAGTGGATCCTCCATTGAAGCCTACGAGCAGTACTTC.

The rearrangement joins TRBV4-3 to TRBJ2-5, with a tentative D call TRBD1 (6 bases). The CDR3 loop spans 15 amino acids. Germline CDR1 and CDR2: LGHNA and YSLEER. Trimming shortened V by 4 bases and J by 4 bases, and 16 bases separated the two germline ends. CDR3 DNA sequence: TGCGCCAGCAGCCCGTTCTACAGGGTTGGAGAGACCCAGTACTTC. Translated, it gives CASSPFYRVGETQYF.

This clonotype was seen ten or more times. The chain employs TRBV4-2 and TRBJ1-2, with 8 bases lining up with TRBD1. Germline CDR1 reads LGHNA; CDR2 reads YNFKEQ. This CDR3 contains 14 residues. Trimming removed 8 bases from V and 2 bases from J; junction bases left unmatched: 7. DNA for the CDR3: TGTGCCAGCGGATCCGGGACAGGAAACTATGGCTACACCTTC. The encoded protein is CASGSGTGNYGYTF.

This clonotype was picked up many times. The chain carries TRBV29-1 and TRBJ2-7; weak D call: TRBD1 (6 bases). V was shortened by 1 base and J by 0 bases, with 10 bases between the two germline ends. CDR3 length: 14 residues. Germline CDR1 is SQVTM and CDR2 is ANQGSEA. The CDR3 sequence: CSVEGQGSSYEQYF. DNA of the CDR3: TGCAGCGTTGAAGGGCAGGGGAGCTCCTACGAGCAGTACTTC.

V usage is TRBV6-2 or TRBV6-3 and J usage is TRBJ2-1; the D gene is possibly TRBD2 (6 bases). CDR1 is MNHEY, CDR2 SVGEGT, per germline. The V and J ends lost 0 bases and 8 bases respectively, with 14 bases between them. The CDR3 has 15 amino acids. CDR3 in DNA: TGTGCCAGCAGTTACTCGGGAGGCAGGGCGGATGAGCAGTTCTTC. Its protein is CASSYSGGRADEQFF.

The table lists this clonotype with many counts. The chain couples TRBV20-1 to TRBJ2-7, with 7 bases fitting TRBD2. V was clipped by 0 bases and J by 3 bases; unmatched bases: 11. The CDR3 runs 16 residues. From germline, CDR1 is DFQATT and CDR2 SNEGSKA (reference sequence). The CDR3 reads CSARERRKTSVYEQYF. The CDR3 nucleotides are TGCAGTGCTAGAGAACGGAGGAAAACTAGCGTCTACGAGCAGTACTTC.

The rearrangement joins TRBV11-2 to TRBJ2-2; TRBD2 matches at 7 bases. Germline values: CDR1 SGHAT, CDR2 FQNNGV. The CDR3 loop spans 14 amino acids. The ends lost 5 bases at V and 2 bases at J; junction bases unmatched: 2. The CDR3 region is CASSMGLNTGELFF. The CDR3 DNA follows: TGTGCCAGCAGCATGGGACTAAACACCGGGGAGCTGTTTTTT. The full variable domain, completed using reference TRBV11-2 and TRBJ2-2, is EAGVAQSPRYKIIEKRQSVAFWCNPISGHATLYWYQQILGQGPKLLIQFQNNGVVDDSQLPKDRFSAERLKGVDSTLKIQPAKLEDSAVYLCASSMGLNTGELFFGEGSRLTVL.

This clonotype has more than one count but fewer than ten. This may be a read error, as it is one base from a much larger clone. This sequence joins TRBV12-3 or TRBV12-4 and TRBJ1-2; D perhaps matches TRBD1 (5 bases). This CDR3 has 11 residues. CDR3 nucleotides: TGTGCCCTCAAAGGAGGGGATGGCTACCCCTTC. Translation: CALKGGDGYPF.

This clonotype was detected ten times or more. The chain joins TRBV7-9 to TRBJ2-1; tentative D call: TRBD1 (6 bases). Germline CDR1 is SEHNR and CDR2 is FQNEAQ (reference sequence). Trimming removed 8 bases from V and 9 bases from J, with 20 bases in between. The length of the CDR3 is 14 residues. The CDR3 DNA reads as TGTGCCAGCTGCCCCCGAACAGGGAGTATTGAGCAGTTCTTC. This gives the protein CASCPRTGSIEQFF. The variable domain in full, with the rest retrieved from reference TRBV7-9 and TRBJ2-1, is DTGVSQNPRHKITKRGQNVTFRCDPISEHNRLYWYRQTLGQGPEFLTYFQNEAQLEKSRLLSDRFSAERPKGSFSTLEIQRTEQGDSAMYLCASCPRTGSIEQFFGPGTRLTVL.

This clonotype was picked up a small number of times. The chain employs TRBV27 and TRBJ2-2, with a possible D match to TRBD2 (6 bases). The germline gives CDR1 MNHEY, CDR2 SMNVEV (reference sequence). This CDR3 comprises 16 residues. V was shortened by 6 bases and J by 5 bases, with 19 bases between the two germline ends. CDR3 DNA sequence: TGTGCCAGCAGACCAACTAGCTTCTCGAGAACCGGGGAGCTGTTTTTT. Amino acid sequence: CASRPTSFSRTGELFF.

This clonotype has ten or more counts. V and J are TRBV12-3 or TRBV12-4 and TRBJ1-1; D gene ambiguous. The CDR3 has 13 residues. Trimming removed 4 bases from V and 2 bases from J, with 8 bases in between. CDR3 sequence (DNA): TGTGCCAGCAGTTGGGCGCCCAACACTGAAGCTTTCTTT. As protein: CASSWAPNTEAFF.

The V and J genes are TRBV30 and TRBJ2-5, with TRBD1 matching 7 bases. The ends lost 2 bases at V and 4 bases at J; junction bases unmatched: 13. This CDR3 has 16 residues. Germline V gives CDR1 GTSNPN, CDR2 SVGIG (reference sequence). CDR3 sequence (DNA): TGTGCCTGGAGTCCTCTCAGGGGGTCGCTTGGAGAGACCCAGTACTTC. Translation gives CAWSPLRGSLGETQYF. The whole variable domain, filled in from reference TRBV30 and TRBJ2-5, reads SQTIHQWPATLVQPVGSPLSLECTVEGTSNPNLYWYRQAAGRGLQLLFYSVGIGQISSEVPQNLSASRPQDRQFILSSKKLLLSDSGFYLCAWSPLRGSLGETQYFGPGTRLLVL.

This clonotype has at least ten counts. The V gene is TRBV12-3 or TRBV12-4, the J gene TRBJ1-5; D ambiguous. V lost 0 bases, J lost 5 bases, and 5 bases lay in between. CDR3 size: 13 residues. DNA of the CDR3: TGTGCCAGCAGTTTAGCCCCTGATCAGCCCCAGCATTTT. It translates to CASSLAPDQPQHF.

The table lists this clonotype with many counts. Because the CDR3's place on the DNA is in doubt, the DNA is left out and the CDR3 is given as listed by TCRdb. The V and J genes are TRBV6-5 and TRBJ2-2. The CDR3 sequence runs 14 residues, both termini included. CDR1 MNHEY and CDR2 SVGAGI come from the germline V gene. The chain's CDR3 is CASSSSGMPGELFF.

This clonotype occurred many times. J is TRBJ2-7 and V is TRBV5-6; 9 nucleotides align to TRBD1. Germline CDR1 and CDR2: SGHDT and YYEEEE. The J segment lost 3 bases and the V segment lost 4 bases, leaving 5 bases of the junction unmatched. This CDR3 contains 14 residues. The CDR3 coding sequence is TGTGCCAGCAGCCCCGGGACAGGGTACTACGAGCAGTACTTC. Translating gives CASSPGTGYYEQYF.

There are many counts of this clonotype. The junction differs from germline at one of its ends, possibly a read error. The CDR3 region is CASSPTSNSGTQYF. CDR3 in DNA: TGTGCTAGCAGCCCGACCTCTAACTCGGGGACGCAGTATTTT. The rearrangement uses TRBV7-7 and TRBJ2-3; the D gene is possibly TRBD2 (5 bases). Per the germline V gene, CDR1 is SSHAT and CDR2 is FNYEAQ (reference sequence). CDR3 length equals 14 residues. Drawing the rest from reference TRBV7-7 and TRBJ2-3, the complete variable domain is GAGVSQSPRYKVTKRGQDVTLRCDPISSHATLYWYQQALGQGPEFLTYFNYEAQPDKSGLPSDRFSAERPEGSISTLTIQRTEQRDSAMYRCASSPTSNSGTQYFGPGTRLTVL.

This clonotype was counted at least ten times. The chain recombines TRBV5-1 with TRBJ1-2; D is perhaps TRBD1 (5 bases). This CDR3 has 15 amino acids. The ends were cut back, 3 bases at V and 0 bases at J, with 12 bases in the middle. Germline CDR1 reads SGHRS; CDR2 reads YFSETQ. The CDR3 region has the DNA TGCGCCAGCAGCTCGGGGGACGGTTCTAACTATGGCTACACCTTC. This translates into CASSSGDGSNYGYTF.